Following are 11 T cell receptor beta chains from one sample sequenced in a study of siplizumab effects on memory and regulatory T cells. This table comes from immunoSEQ multiplex PCR, and its TCRdb copy is limited to in-frame clones, with some not included. The sample has some 100,000 clones, 92% seen once. The sequenced material came from Tregs sorted from blood. Receptors originate from a human donor in good health.

V and J are TRBV7-9 and TRBJ2-1, with a weak D call TRBD2 (5 bases). There are 14 residues in the CDR3. CDR1 and CDR2 from the germline V gene are SEHNR and FQNEAQ (reference sequence). V was clipped by 5 bases and J by 10 bases, with 18 bases between them. CDR3 DNA sequence: TGTGCCAGCAGCCGACTATCAAGGCCCCTGGAGCAGTTCTTC. This translates into CASSRLSRPLEQFF.

This clone appeared a single time. V usage is TRBV9 and J usage is TRBJ2-2; D is unclear. Germline values: CDR1 SGDLS, CDR2 YYNGEE. V gave up 2 bases and J gave up 3 bases, with 8 bases separating them. The CDR3 sequence is 14 residues long. CDR3 sequence (DNA): TGTGCCAGCAGCGTTTCGGGCCACACCGGGGAGCTGTTTTTT. It codes for CASSVSGHTGELFF.

The chain joins TRBV11-2 to TRBJ2-1; D unresolved. V lost 3 bases and J 10 bases, leaving 13 bases between the germline ends. This CDR3 spans 13 amino acids. Germline V CDR1 and CDR2: SGHAT, FQNNGV. In DNA, the CDR3 is TGTGCCAGCAGCTTTTCATGGAGCACCGAGCAGTTCTTC. Translation: CASSFSWSTEQFF.

A single count supports this clone. This chain links TRBV4-1 with TRBJ1-4; 8 nucleotides line up with TRBD1. The V gene end was trimmed by 0 bases and the J gene end by 5 bases; junction bases not matched to a gene: 2. Germline V gives CDR1 MGHRA, CDR2 YSYEKL. The CDR3 runs 15 residues. The CDR3 loop reads CASSQEGTGNEKLFF. The CDR3 DNA reads as TGCGCCAGCAGCCAAGAAGGGACAGGAAATGAAAAACTGTTTTTT.

J is TRBJ2-7 and V is TRBV6-6; D gene uncertain. This CDR3 spans 12 amino acids. Germline V lookup: CDR1 MNHNY, CDR2 SVGAGI (reference sequence). V was clipped by 7 bases and J by 2 bases, with 9 bases between them. In nucleotides, the CDR3 is TGTGCCAGCACGGATTTTGCCTACGAGCAGTACTTC. Encoded protein: CASTDFAYEQYF.

CDR3 region: CSVGRLAGVGEQYF. The CDR3 bases are TGCAGCGTCGGACGACTAGCGGGAGTTGGAGAGCAGTACTTC. The chain couples TRBV29-1 to TRBJ2-7; 12 bases are shared with TRBD2. The CDR3 consists of 14 residues. Germline loops: CDR1 SQVTM, CDR2 ANQGSEA. V shed 6 bases, J shed 7 bases, and the junction held 10 bases outside the gene matches.

The chain combines TRBV6-6 with TRBJ1-6; possible D gene TRBD1, 5 bases. Trimming stripped 6 bases from V and 7 bases from J, with 13 bases between. The germline V gene encodes CDR1 MNHNY and CDR2 SVGAGI (reference sequence). The CDR3 has 14 residues. CDR3 residues: CASRHWDANSPLHF. CDR3 DNA sequence: TGTGCCAGCAGACACTGGGACGCAAATTCACCCCTCCACTTT.

About this clone itself: Sequence at one end of the junction differs from germline and may be a read error. This chain joins TRBV20-1 and TRBJ1-1, with 8 nucleotides matching TRBD1. The CDR3 is 10 amino acids. Germline V gene sequence: CDR1 DFQATT, CDR2 SNEGSKA (reference sequence). CDR3 DNA: TGCAGTGCTGGGGGACAGGACATTATCTTT. Translation gives CSAGGQDIIF.

The V gene is TRBV5-1, the J gene TRBJ2-5, with D maybe TRBD2 (5 bases). CDR3 length equals 15 residues. Germline loops: CDR1 SGHRS, CDR2 YFSETQ. Trimming removed 0 bases from V and 4 bases from J, with 13 bases in between. The DNA of the CDR3 is TGCGCCAGCAGCTTGGGAGGCTTGAGGGCAGAGACCCAGTACTTC. Its protein is CASSLGGLRAETQYF. The whole variable domain, remainder taken from reference TRBV5-1 and TRBJ2-5, is KAGVTQTPRYLIKTRGQQVTLSCSPISGHRSVSWYQQTPGQGLQFLFEYFSETQRNKGNFPGRFSGRQFSNSRSEMNVSTLELGDSALYLCASSLGGLRAETQYFGPGTRLLVL.

This clone was observed a single time. The V and J genes are TRBV16 and TRBJ2-5; D uncertain. Germline V gene data show CDR1 as KGHSY and CDR2 as FQNENV. The V and J ends lost 2 bases and 0 bases respectively, with 7 bases between them. CDR3 length equals 14 residues. As DNA, the CDR3 is TGTGCCAGCAGCCAAGGGCGTTACCAAGAGACCCAGTACTTC. Protein: CASSQGRYQETQYF.

The chain joins TRBV7-2 to TRBJ2-2, with TRBD2 matching over 13 bases. The V gene's germline CDR1 is SGHTA and CDR2 FQGNSA. The CDR3 runs 18 residues. Unmatched junction bases numbered 7, after V lost 2 bases and J lost 4 bases. CDR3 residues: CASSLMWGLAGFTGELFF. DNA of the CDR3: TGTGCCAGCAGCTTAATGTGGGGACTAGCGGGGTTCACCGGGGAGCTGTTTTTT.